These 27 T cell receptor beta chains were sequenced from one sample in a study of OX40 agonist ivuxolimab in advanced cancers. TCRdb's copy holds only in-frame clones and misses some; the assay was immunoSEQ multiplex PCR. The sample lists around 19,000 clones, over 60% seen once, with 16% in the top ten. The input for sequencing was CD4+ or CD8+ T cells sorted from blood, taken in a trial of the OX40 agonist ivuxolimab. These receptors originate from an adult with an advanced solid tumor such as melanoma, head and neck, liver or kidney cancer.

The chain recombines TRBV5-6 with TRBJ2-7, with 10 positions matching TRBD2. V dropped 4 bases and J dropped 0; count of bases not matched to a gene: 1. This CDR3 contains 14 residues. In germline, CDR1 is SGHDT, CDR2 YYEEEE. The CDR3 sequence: CASSLAGVSYEQYF. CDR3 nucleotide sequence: TGTGCCAGCAGCCTAGCGGGAGTCTCCTACGAGCAGTACTTC.

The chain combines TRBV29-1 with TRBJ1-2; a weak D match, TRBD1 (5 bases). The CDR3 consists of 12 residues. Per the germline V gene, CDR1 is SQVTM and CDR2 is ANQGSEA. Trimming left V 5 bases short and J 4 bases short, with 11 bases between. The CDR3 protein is CSVQGESYGYTF. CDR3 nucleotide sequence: TGCAGCGTTCAGGGAGAGTCCTATGGCTACACCTTC. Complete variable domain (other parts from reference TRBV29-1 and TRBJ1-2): SAVISQKPSRDICQRGTSLTIQCQVDSQVTMMFWYRQQPGQSLTLIATANQGSEATYESGFVIDKFPISRPNLTFSTLTVSNMSPEDSSIYLCSVQGESYGYTFGSGTRLTVV.

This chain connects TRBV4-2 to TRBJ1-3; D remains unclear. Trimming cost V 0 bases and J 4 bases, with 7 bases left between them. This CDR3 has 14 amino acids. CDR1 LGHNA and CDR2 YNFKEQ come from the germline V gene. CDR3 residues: CASSQDLVGNTIYF. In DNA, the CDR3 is TGTGCCAGCAGCCAAGATCTTGTAGGAAACACCATATATTTT.

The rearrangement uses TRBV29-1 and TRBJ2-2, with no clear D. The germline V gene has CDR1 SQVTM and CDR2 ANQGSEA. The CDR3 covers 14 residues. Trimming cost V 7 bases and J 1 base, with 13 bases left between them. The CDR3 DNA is TGCAGCGCCAGAACCAATATGAACACCGGGGAGCTGTTTTTT. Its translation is CSARTNMNTGELFF.

Written as DNA, the CDR3 is TGTGCCAGCAGTCCTGGGGGGCCCGGAAACACCATATATTTT. Its protein product is CASSPGGPGNTIYF. This rearrangement joins TRBV6-5 to TRBJ1-3; D possibly corresponds to TRBD1 (6 bases). The germline V gene has CDR1 MNHEY and CDR2 SVGAGI. Deletions cut 5 bases from V and 4 bases from J, with 12 bases between. The CDR3 spans 14 residues.

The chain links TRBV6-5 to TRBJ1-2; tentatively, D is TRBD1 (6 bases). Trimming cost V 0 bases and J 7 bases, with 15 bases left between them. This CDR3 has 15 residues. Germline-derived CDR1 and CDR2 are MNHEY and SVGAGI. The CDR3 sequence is CASSYSNRAKGGYTF. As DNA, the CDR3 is TGTGCCAGCAGTTACTCGAACAGGGCTAAGGGTGGCTACACCTTC.

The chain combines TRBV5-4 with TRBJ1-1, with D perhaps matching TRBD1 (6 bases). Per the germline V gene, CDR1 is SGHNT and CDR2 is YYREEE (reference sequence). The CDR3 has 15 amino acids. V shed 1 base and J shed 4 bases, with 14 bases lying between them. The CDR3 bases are TGTGCCAGCAGCTTGTCGGGGGCAGTCGGCACTGAAGCTTTCTTT. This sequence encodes CASSLSGAVGTEAFF.

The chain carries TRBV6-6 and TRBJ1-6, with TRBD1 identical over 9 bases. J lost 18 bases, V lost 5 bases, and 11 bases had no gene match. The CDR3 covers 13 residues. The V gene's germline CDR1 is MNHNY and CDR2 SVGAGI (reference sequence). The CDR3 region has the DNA TGTGCCAGCAGTCGACTGGACAGGGGAAGGGCCCACTTT. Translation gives CASSRLDRGRAHF.

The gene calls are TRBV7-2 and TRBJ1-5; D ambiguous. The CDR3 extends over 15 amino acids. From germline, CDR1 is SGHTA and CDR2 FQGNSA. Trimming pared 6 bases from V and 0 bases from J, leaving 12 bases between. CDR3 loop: CASSSDNFSNQPQHF. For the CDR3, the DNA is TGTGCCAGCAGTTCCGACAACTTTAGCAATCAGCCCCAGCATTTT.

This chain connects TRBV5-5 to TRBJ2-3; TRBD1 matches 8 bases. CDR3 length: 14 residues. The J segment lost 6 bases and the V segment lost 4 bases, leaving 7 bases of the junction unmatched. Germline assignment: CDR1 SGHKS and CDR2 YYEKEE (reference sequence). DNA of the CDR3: TGTGCCAGCAGCCTGGGGACAGGTGGTGATACGCAGTATTTT. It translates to CASSLGTGGDTQYF.

CDR3 in DNA: TGCAGCGTTGACGGGGGGACTGAAGCTTTCTTT. It yields the protein CSVDGGTEAFF. V is TRBV29-1 and J is TRBJ1-1, with D possibly TRBD1 on 5 matching bases. Germline V gives CDR1 SQVTM, CDR2 ANQGSEA. V was cut by 3 bases and J by 5 bases, with 7 bases left in between. The CDR3 has 11 residues. Looking up the rest from reference TRBV29-1 and TRBJ1-1 gives the full variable domain: SAVISQKPSRDICQRGTSLTIQCQVDSQVTMMFWYRQQPGQSLTLIATANQGSEATYESGFVIDKFPISRPNLTFSTLTVSNMSPEDSSIYLCSVDGGTEAFFGQGTRLTVV.

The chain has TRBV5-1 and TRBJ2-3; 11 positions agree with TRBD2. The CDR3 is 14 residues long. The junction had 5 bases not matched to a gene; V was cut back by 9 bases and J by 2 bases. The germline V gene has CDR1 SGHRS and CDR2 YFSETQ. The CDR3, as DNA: TGCGCCACAGGGACTAGCGGTTTCACAGATACGCAGTATTTT. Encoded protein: CATGTSGFTDTQYF.

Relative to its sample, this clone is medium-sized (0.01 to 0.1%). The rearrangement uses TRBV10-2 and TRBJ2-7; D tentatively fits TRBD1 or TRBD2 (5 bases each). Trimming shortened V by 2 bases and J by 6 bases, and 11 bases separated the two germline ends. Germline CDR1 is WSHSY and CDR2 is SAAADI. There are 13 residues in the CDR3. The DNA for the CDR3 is TGCGCCAGCAGTGAGGGACACAGCGGCGAGCAGTACTTC. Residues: CASSEGHSGEQYF.

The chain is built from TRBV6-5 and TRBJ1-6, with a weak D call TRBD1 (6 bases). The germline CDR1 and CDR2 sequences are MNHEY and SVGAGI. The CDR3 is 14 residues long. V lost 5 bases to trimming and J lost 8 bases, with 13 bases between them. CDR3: CASSDRDNYSPLHF. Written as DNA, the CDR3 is TGTGCCAGCAGTGACCGGGACAACTATTCACCCCTCCACTTT.

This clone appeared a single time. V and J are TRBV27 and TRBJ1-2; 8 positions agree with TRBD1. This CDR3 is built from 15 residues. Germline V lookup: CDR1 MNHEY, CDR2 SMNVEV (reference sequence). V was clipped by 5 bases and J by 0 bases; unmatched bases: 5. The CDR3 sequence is CASSVGTGANYGYTF. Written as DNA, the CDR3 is TGTGCCAGCAGTGTCGGGACAGGAGCTAACTATGGCTACACCTTC.

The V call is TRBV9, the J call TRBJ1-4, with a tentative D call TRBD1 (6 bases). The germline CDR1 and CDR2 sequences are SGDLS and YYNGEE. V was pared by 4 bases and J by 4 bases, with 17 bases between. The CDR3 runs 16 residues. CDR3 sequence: CASSPTGGHYNEKLFF. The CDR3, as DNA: TGTGCCAGCAGCCCCACCGGGGGACATTATAATGAAAAACTGTTTTTT.

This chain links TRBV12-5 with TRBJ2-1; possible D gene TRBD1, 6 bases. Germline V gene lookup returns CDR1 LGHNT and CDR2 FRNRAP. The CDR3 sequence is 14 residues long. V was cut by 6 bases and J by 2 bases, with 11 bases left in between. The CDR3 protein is CASGSGQPYNEQFF. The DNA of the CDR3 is TGTGCTAGTGGCTCCGGACAGCCCTACAATGAGCAGTTCTTC.

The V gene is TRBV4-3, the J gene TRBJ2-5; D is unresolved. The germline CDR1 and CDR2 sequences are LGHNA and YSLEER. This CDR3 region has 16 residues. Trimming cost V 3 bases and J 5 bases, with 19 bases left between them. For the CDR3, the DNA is TGCGCCAGCAGCCAGCTAGACCCTCGCGCGCCGGAGACCCAGTACTTC. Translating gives CASSQLDPRAPETQYF.

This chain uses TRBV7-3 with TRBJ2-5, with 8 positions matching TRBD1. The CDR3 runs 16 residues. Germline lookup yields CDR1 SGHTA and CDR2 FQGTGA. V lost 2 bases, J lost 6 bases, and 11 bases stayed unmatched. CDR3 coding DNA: TGTGCCAGCAGCTTAGTGAGGCAGGGGGCGACGAAGACCCAGTACTTC. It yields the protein CASSLVRQGATKTQYF.

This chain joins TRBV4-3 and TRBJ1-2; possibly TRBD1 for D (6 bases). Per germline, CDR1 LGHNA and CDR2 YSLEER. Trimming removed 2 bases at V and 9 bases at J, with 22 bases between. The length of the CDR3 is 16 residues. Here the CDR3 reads CASSQTLQGLYGSYTF. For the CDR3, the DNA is TGCGCCAGCAGCCAAACGCTACAGGGACTCTATGGAAGCTACACCTTC.

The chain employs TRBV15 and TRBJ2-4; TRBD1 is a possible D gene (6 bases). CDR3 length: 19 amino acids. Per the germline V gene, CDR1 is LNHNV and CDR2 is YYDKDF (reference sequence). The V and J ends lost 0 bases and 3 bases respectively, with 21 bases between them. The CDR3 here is CATSRDLGAIFLDKNIQYF. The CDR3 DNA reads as TGTGCCACCAGCAGAGATCTGGGGGCCATTTTTCTGGACAAAAACATTCAGTACTTC.

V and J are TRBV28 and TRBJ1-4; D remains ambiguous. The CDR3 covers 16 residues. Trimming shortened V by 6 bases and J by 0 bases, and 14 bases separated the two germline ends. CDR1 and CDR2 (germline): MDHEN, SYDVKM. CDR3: CASSFSSYPTNEKLFF. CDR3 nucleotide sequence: TGTGCCAGCAGCTTCTCATCGTATCCAACTAATGAAAAACTGTTTTTT.

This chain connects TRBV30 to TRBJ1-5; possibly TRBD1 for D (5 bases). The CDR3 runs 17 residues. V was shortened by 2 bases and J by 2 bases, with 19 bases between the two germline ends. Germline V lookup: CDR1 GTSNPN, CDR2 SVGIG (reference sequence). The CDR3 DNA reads TGTGCCTGGAGTCTACGGGGAGGGGTTAGTGGCAATCAGCCCCAGCATTTT. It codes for CAWSLRGGVSGNQPQHF.

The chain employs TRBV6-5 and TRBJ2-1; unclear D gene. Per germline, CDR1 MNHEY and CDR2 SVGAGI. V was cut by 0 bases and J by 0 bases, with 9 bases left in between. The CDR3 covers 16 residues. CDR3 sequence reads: CASSYSSWGSYNEQFF. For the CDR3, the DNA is TGTGCCAGCAGTTACTCGAGCTGGGGCTCCTACAATGAGCAGTTCTTC.

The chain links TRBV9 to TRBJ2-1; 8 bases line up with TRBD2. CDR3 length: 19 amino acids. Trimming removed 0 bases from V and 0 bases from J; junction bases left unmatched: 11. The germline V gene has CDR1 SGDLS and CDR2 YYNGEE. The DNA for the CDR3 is TGTGCCAGCAGCGTAGAGTGGCTAGCGGGTGGGAGCTCCTACAATGAGCAGTTCTTC. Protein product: CASSVEWLAGGSSYNEQFF.

CDR3 nucleotides: TGTGCCAGCATAGGACAGATCAGTCCGAACCATGAGCAGTTCTTC. This encodes CASIGQISPNHEQFF. The rearrangement uses TRBV6-1 and TRBJ2-1; D perhaps matches TRBD1 (6 bases). The V gene lost 7 bases and the J gene lost 8 bases, with 21 bases spanning the gap. The germline V gene has CDR1 MNHNS and CDR2 SASEGT. The CDR3 covers 15 residues.

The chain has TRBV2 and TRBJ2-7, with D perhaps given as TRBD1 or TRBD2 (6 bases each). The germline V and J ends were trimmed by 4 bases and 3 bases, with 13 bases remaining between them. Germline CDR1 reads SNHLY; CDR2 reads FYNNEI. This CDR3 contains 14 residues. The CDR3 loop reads CASSGRGASYEQYF. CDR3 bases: TGTGCCAGCAGTGGGAGGGGGGCAAGCTACGAGCAGTACTTC.